Below, 27 T cell receptor beta chains from the same sample are listed, as sequenced in a study of cytomegalovirus exposure and HLA in healthy donors (dated by TCRdb to 2016 to 2017). Library preparation was by the immunoSEQ multiplex PCR assay. The table was pulled from immuneACCESS by TCRdb, which kept in-frame rearrangements only. Such tables lose some clones; where checked, under half of the loss comes from unresolved V genes, and the rest has no known cause. The sample table lists over 200,000 clones, around 88% of them with a count of one. Of the sample, roughly 3% is held by the ten largest clones. The sequencing input was PBMCs. The receptor source for this set is a woman between 18 and 29 years old in good health and CMV-seronegative.

This chain joins TRBV7-2 and TRBJ2-1, with TRBD2 matching over 10 bases. CDR1 and CDR2 (germline): SGHTA, FQGNSA. The CDR3 is 17 amino acids. V lost 9 bases to trimming and J lost 1 base; unmatched junction nucleotides: 12. The CDR3 is CASTNPAGLASYNEQFF. CDR3 bases: TGTGCCAGTACCAATCCCGCGGGACTAGCGTCCTACAATGAGCAGTTCTTC. Looking up the rest from reference TRBV7-2 and TRBJ2-1 gives the full variable domain: GAGVSQSPSNKVTEKGKDVELRCDPISGHTALYWYRQSLGQGLEFLIYFQGNSAPDKSGLPSDRFSAERTGGSVSTLTIQRTQQEDSAVYLCASTNPAGLASYNEQFFGPGTRLTVL.

The V call is TRBV5-1, the J call TRBJ1-1; D unresolved. V gave up 4 bases and J gave up 2 bases, with 15 bases separating them. CDR3 length: 15 residues. Germline V lookup: CDR1 SGHRS, CDR2 YFSETQ. CDR3 nucleotide sequence: TGCGCCAGCAGCCCTCCAGACAACGCAAACACTGAAGCTTTCTTT. The encoded protein is CASSPPDNANTEAFF. Full variable domain (rest looked up from reference TRBV5-1 and TRBJ1-1): KAGVTQTPRYLIKTRGQQVTLSCSPISGHRSVSWYQQTPGQGLQFLFEYFSETQRNKGNFPGRFSGRQFSNSRSEMNVSTLELGDSALYLCASSPPDNANTEAFFGQGTRLTVV.

V is TRBV4-2 and J is TRBJ1-1; the D gene is possibly TRBD1 (5 bases). V shed 4 bases and J shed 3 bases, with 12 bases lying between them. Germline V gene sequence: CDR1 LGHNA, CDR2 YNFKEQ. The CDR3 is 14 residues long. CDR3 in amino acids: CASSLTREDTEAFF. Here the CDR3 DNA reads TGTGCCAGCAGCCTCACCAGGGAGGACACTGAAGCTTTCTTT.

The V gene is TRBV27, the J gene TRBJ2-5, with D possibly matching TRBD2 (6 bases). Between the trimmed V and J ends, which lost 3 bases and 5 bases, there was a span of 13 bases. Germline V gene lookup returns CDR1 MNHEY and CDR2 SMNVEV (reference sequence). The CDR3 totals 14 residues. CDR3 DNA sequence: TGTGCCAGCAGTTTTGGAGGGAGCTGGGAGACCCAGTACTTC. Its protein is CASSFGGSWETQYF.

This rearrangement joins TRBV30 to TRBJ1-5; the D gene is possibly TRBD1 (6 bases). In germline, CDR1 is GTSNPN, CDR2 SVGIG (reference sequence). The V end was cut by 0 bases, the J end by 9 bases, with 15 bases between. The CDR3 consists of 14 residues. The CDR3 here is CAWSVDQGNWPQHF. CDR3 in DNA: TGTGCCTGGAGTGTAGACCAGGGGAATTGGCCCCAGCATTTT. The full variable domain, completed using reference TRBV30 and TRBJ1-5, is SQTIHQWPATLVQPVGSPLSLECTVEGTSNPNLYWYRQAAGRGLQLLFYSVGIGQISSEVPQNLSASRPQDRQFILSSKKLLLSDSGFYLCAWSVDQGNWPQHFGDGTRLSIL.

This chain uses TRBV6-1 with TRBJ2-7; no firm D call. The CDR3 runs to 14 residues. The V end lost 0 bases, the J end lost 3 bases, and 9 bases lay between the germline ends. Germline CDR1 is MNHNS and CDR2 is SASEGT. The CDR3: CASSEARSSYEQYF. CDR3 coding DNA: TGTGCCAGCAGTGAAGCGCGGTCAAGCTACGAGCAGTACTTC.

This clone was recorded only once. The chain is built from TRBV5-1 and TRBJ2-7; D might be TRBD2 (6 bases). This CDR3 has 14 residues. The germline V gene has CDR1 SGHRS and CDR2 YFSETQ. Deletions cut 2 bases from V and 2 bases from J, with 11 bases between. The CDR3 DNA sequence: TGCGCCAGCAGCTTTGGCGGGACTGCCTACGAGCAGTACTTC. Its protein is CASSFGGTAYEQYF.

J is TRBJ2-5 and V is TRBV10-3; TRBD2 agrees at 8 bases. Germline values: CDR1 ENHRY, CDR2 SYGVKD. V lost 5 bases to trimming and J lost 2 bases; unmatched junction nucleotides: 7. The CDR3 loop spans 15 amino acids. The chain's CDR3 is CAISRGGTEQETQYF. The CDR3 DNA is TGTGCCATCAGTCGCGGGGGGACGGAGCAAGAGACCCAGTACTTC.

The chain links TRBV6-1 to TRBJ2-5, with 9 nucleotides matching TRBD1. V gave up 2 bases and J gave up 5 bases; unmatched junction bases: 9. The CDR3 sequence is 16 residues long. Germline lookup yields CDR1 MNHNS and CDR2 SASEGT. This CDR3 reads CASSESGQGKGETQYF. The CDR3 nucleotides read TGTGCCAGCAGTGAAAGCGGACAGGGGAAGGGGGAGACCCAGTACTTC.

The genes are TRBV28 and TRBJ2-7; no reliable D call. This CDR3 is built from 11 residues. Germline CDR1 reads MDHEN; CDR2 reads SYDVKM. Trimming left V 3 bases short and J 6 bases short, with 6 bases between. The CDR3, as DNA: TGTGCCAGCAGTTTCCCTCCCGAGCAGTACTTC. It encodes CASSFPPEQYF.

This chain joins TRBV28 and TRBJ2-2; D is possibly TRBD1 (6 bases). From germline, CDR1 is MDHEN and CDR2 SYDVKM. The germline V and J ends were trimmed by 2 bases and 7 bases, with 14 bases remaining between them. The CDR3 has 15 residues. The CDR3 nucleotides read TGTGCCAGCAGTTTAAGTCGGGACATAGTCGGGGAGCTGTTTTTT. It codes for CASSLSRDIVGELFF.

The CDR3 spells CASTENGQGGNEQYF. For the CDR3, the DNA is TGTGCCAGCACCGAAAACGGGCAGGGGGGCAACGAGCAGTACTTC. The rearrangement uses TRBV28 and TRBJ2-7; weak D call: TRBD1 (7 bases). CDR1 and CDR2 (germline): MDHEN, SYDVKM. The CDR3 length is 15 residues. The V gene lost 7 bases and the J gene lost 5 bases, with 21 bases spanning the gap.

This clone has just a few counts. The gene calls are TRBV6-5 and TRBJ2-7, with 10 nucleotides matching TRBD1. This CDR3 spans 15 amino acids. The V gene end was trimmed by 6 bases and the J gene end by 4 bases; junction bases not matched to a gene: 9. CDR1 is MNHEY, CDR2 SVGAGI, per germline. CDR3 residues: CASSPPGTGDYEQYF. CDR3 in DNA: TGTGCCAGCAGCCCACCTGGGACAGGGGATTACGAGCAGTACTTC.

The chain is built from TRBV27 and TRBJ2-2, with 13 bases identical to TRBD2. CDR1 is MNHEY and CDR2 is SMNVEV in the germline V gene (reference sequence). The CDR3 is 16 amino acids. The ends lost 5 bases at V and 4 bases at J; junction bases unmatched: 4. CDR3 sequence (DNA): TGTGCCAGCAGTCCGGGACTAGCGGGGATCACCGGGGAGCTGTTTTTT. Translation gives CASSPGLAGITGELFF.

A few counts support this clone. This chain joins TRBV4-2 and TRBJ2-7, with 8 bases matching TRBD1. The V gene's germline CDR1 is LGHNA and CDR2 YNFKEQ. This CDR3 has 15 amino acids. V was clipped by 2 bases and J by 3 bases; unmatched bases: 6. CDR3 residues: CASSQYAGQGYEQYF. In nucleotides, the CDR3 is TGTGCCAGCAGCCAATACGCTGGACAGGGCTACGAGCAGTACTTC.

The V call is TRBV9, the J call TRBJ1-2; tentatively, D is TRBD1 (5 bases). The ends were cut back, 4 bases at V and 6 bases at J, with 13 bases in the middle. The CDR3 has 13 residues. Germline V gene lookup returns CDR1 SGDLS and CDR2 YYNGEE. CDR3 amino acids: CASSPGGSDGYTF. CDR3 sequence (DNA): TGTGCCAGCAGCCCCGGGGGATCAGATGGCTACACCTTC.

The rearrangement uses TRBV25-1 and TRBJ1-2, with D possibly being TRBD1 (5 bases). The CDR3 is made up of 18 amino acids. The V and J ends lost 3 bases and 7 bases respectively, with 27 bases between them. CDR1 and CDR2 from the germline V gene are MGHDK and SYGVNS. CDR3 DNA sequence: TGTGCCAGCAGTGACCTGGGGGGGACCCTCGAAGGTCGGGGTGGCTACACCTTC. It specifies CASSDLGGTLEGRGGYTF.

The chain combines TRBV7-9 with TRBJ2-1; 8 bases align to TRBD1. CDR1 is SEHNR and CDR2 is FQNEAQ in the germline V gene (reference sequence). The CDR3 covers 17 residues. V shed 4 bases, J shed 1 base, and the junction held 9 bases outside the gene matches. The CDR3 nucleotides read TGTGCCAGCAGCTCAGGGACAGGCGATCATTCCTACAATGAGCAGTTCTTC. It is translated as CASSSGTGDHSYNEQFF.

CDR3 amino acids: CASTSVEAPYEQYF. As DNA, the CDR3 is TGTGCCAGCACCTCGGTGGAGGCCCCTTACGAGCAGTACTTC. The gene calls are TRBV2 and TRBJ2-7, with D tentatively TRBD2 (5 bases). Germline-derived CDR1 and CDR2 are SNHLY and FYNNEI. This CDR3 comprises 14 residues. V shed 7 bases and J shed 4 bases, with 17 bases lying between them.

The CDR3 here is CASSFIYRDPFGANVLTF. CDR3 DNA sequence: TGTGCCAGCAGTTTCATTTACAGGGATCCTTTCGGGGCCAACGTCCTGACTTTC. This chain connects TRBV27 to TRBJ2-6; weak D call: TRBD1 (6 bases). Trimming shortened V by 3 bases and J by 4 bases, and 19 bases separated the two germline ends. Germline CDR1 and CDR2: MNHEY and SMNVEV (reference sequence). This CDR3 has 18 amino acids.

The chain joins TRBV27 to TRBJ1-3; D unclear. This CDR3 is built from 16 residues. Deletions cut 5 bases from V and 0 bases from J, with 14 bases between. The V gene's germline CDR1 is MNHEY and CDR2 SMNVEV (reference sequence). The CDR3: CASSPLDSFSGNTIYF. CDR3 sequence (DNA): TGTGCCAGCAGTCCTCTCGACTCCTTCTCTGGAAACACCATATATTTT.

This chain joins TRBV4-1 and TRBJ2-1; 8 nucleotides line up with TRBD1. With V trimmed by 0 bases and J by 4 bases, 5 bases remained unmatched. The germline gives CDR1 MGHRA, CDR2 YSYEKL. The CDR3 is 16 residues long. CDR3 in amino acids: CASSQEKRQGYNEQFF. CDR3 coding DNA: TGCGCCAGCAGCCAAGAAAAGCGACAGGGGTACAATGAGCAGTTCTTC.

The chain links TRBV5-4 to TRBJ1-2; D unresolved. This CDR3 is 16 amino acids long. Germline V gives CDR1 SGHNT, CDR2 YYREEE (reference sequence). Trimming shortened V by 0 bases and J by 0 bases, and 12 bases separated the two germline ends. CDR3 residues: CASSLESTSANYGYTF. The DNA for the CDR3 is TGTGCCAGCAGCTTGGAGTCGACTTCAGCTAACTATGGCTACACCTTC.

This clone was observed a single time. The chain has TRBV28 and TRBJ2-5; D possibly corresponds to TRBD2 (6 bases). Germline V CDR1 and CDR2: MDHEN, SYDVKM. The CDR3 contains 16 residues. Trimming stripped 6 bases from V and 1 base from J, with 18 bases between. The CDR3 sequence: CASSQAGRRAQETQYF. The CDR3 DNA reads as TGTGCCAGCAGCCAAGCCGGGAGAAGGGCCCAAGAGACCCAGTACTTC.

This clone was seen only once. The chain carries TRBV5-6 and TRBJ2-5, with 7 bases that match TRBD2. Trimming cost V 0 bases and J 5 bases; bases outside gene matches: 1. This CDR3 has 13 amino acids. Germline assignment: CDR1 SGHDT and CDR2 YYEEEE. The CDR3 here is CASSLAGGETQYF. CDR3 bases: TGTGCCAGCAGCTTGGCGGGAGGCGAGACCCAGTACTTC. The full variable domain, completed using reference TRBV5-6 and TRBJ2-5, is DAGVTQSPTHLIKTRGQQVTLRCSPKSGHDTVSWYQQALGQGPQFIFQYYEEEERQRGNFPDRFSGHQFPNYSSELNVNALLLGDSALYLCASSLAGGETQYFGPGTRLLVL.

This chain links TRBV6-5 with TRBJ2-7; 10 bases align to TRBD2. Looked up from germline, CDR1 is MNHEY and CDR2 is SVGAGI. The CDR3 extends over 14 amino acids. V lost 4 bases and J lost 2; bases outside the gene matches: 2. The CDR3 here is CASSLAGGAYEQYF. The DNA of the CDR3 is TGTGCCAGCAGTTTAGCGGGAGGAGCCTACGAGCAGTACTTC.

The J gene is TRBJ2-7, the V gene TRBV11-2, with 8 bases identical to TRBD2. The CDR3 spans 16 residues. J lost 4 bases, V lost 1 base, and 9 bases had no gene match. CDR1 and CDR2 (germline): SGHAT, FQNNGV. CDR3 sequence reads: CASSLGGLASQYEQYF. CDR3 in DNA: TGTGCCAGCAGCTTAGGAGGACTAGCATCCCAGTACGAGCAGTACTTC.